These T cell receptor beta chains were read from a single sample in a study of identical twins. TCRdb re-derived calls from the 5' RACE reads in MiXCR, one entry per CDR3 protein. The data contain around 1.7 million distinct CDR3 sequences, roughly a third of them singletons. The sequenced sample was cord blood. These TCRs come from a newborn girl in good health. The CDR3 runs from the conserved cysteine through the conserved F or W. A D gene is named only where the DNA matches it firmly. Not every row has a clone size; where given, it reads once, few, many or a size class.

>.|TRBJ2-7|TRBV4-1|.
TGCGCCAGCAGCCAAGCACACTACAATGAGCAGTACTTC
CASSQAHYNEQYF
>few|TRBJ1-4|TRBV6-1|.
TGTGCCAGCAGGCAGGTTGCAACTAATGAAAAACTGTTTTTT
CASRQVATNEKLFF
>.|TRBJ1-6|TRBV27|.
TGTGCCAGCAGGAGGCAGCCGAATTCACCCCTCCACTTT
CASRRQPNSPLHF
>.|TRBJ1-5|TRBV6-6|TRBD1
TGTGCCAGCAGTTACTCGATAGGGCAGGGGGGGAATCAGCCCCAGCATTTT
CASSYSIGQGGNQPQHF
>few|TRBJ2-7|TRBV14|.
TGTGCCAGCCGTTGTGATGACGAGCAGTACTTC
CASRCDDEQYF
>.|TRBJ2-7|TRBV20-1|.
TGCAGTTTCCATAGAGGCTACGAGCAGTACTTC
CSFHRGYEQYF
>.|TRBJ1-3|TRBV4-2|TRBD1
TGTGCCAGCAGCCAAGATACCGACAGGGCATACACCATATATTTT
CASSQDTDRAYTIYF
>few|TRBJ2-2|TRBV29-1|.
TGCAGCGTTGAAGGGGGCGGAACCGGGGAGCTGTTTTTT
CSVEGGGTGELFF
>once|TRBJ2-7|TRBV20-1|.
TGCAGTGCTAGAGTAGGAAGATTAGTGACGGGAGAGCAGTACTTC
CSARVGRLVTGEQYF
>few|TRBJ1-5|TRBV4-2|TRBD1
TGTGCCAGCAGCCAAGTCGCGACAGGGAGGACCAATCAGCCCCAGCATTTT
CASSQVATGRTNQPQHF
>few|TRBJ2-3|TRBV10-3|.
TGTGCCATCAGTGTCCTGGCGGCAGATACGCAGTATTTT
CAISVLAADTQYF
>.|TRBJ2-7|TRBV12-3/TRBV12-4|TRBD1
TGTGCCAGCAGTTTGCGACAGGGCATTTTCTACAATGAGCAGTACTTC
CASSLRQGIFYNEQYF
>.|TRBJ2-5|TRBV11-2|.
TGTGCCAGCAGCTTAGATGTCAGGAGGAGTGAGCAGTACTTC
CASSLDVRRSEQYF
>many|TRBJ2-5|TRBV5-6|TRBD1
TGTGCCAGCAGCCAGACAGGGAGACAAGAGACCCAGTACTTC
CASSQTGRQETQYF
>.|TRBJ2-3|TRBV9|.
TGTGCCAGCAGCGTAGTCGTCTCTTCTCAAGAATCGCAGTATTTT
CASSVVVSSQESQYF
>.|TRBJ1-2|TRBV7-8|TRBD1
TGTGCCAGCAGCTTTCCCAGGGGGCCTGGCTACACCTTC
CASSFPRGPGYTF
>many|TRBJ1-1|TRBV10-3|TRBD1
TGTGCCATCAGGGGGACAGGGGACACTGAAGCTTTCTTT
CAIRGTGDTEAFF
>.|TRBJ2-4|TRBV7-9|TRBD2
TGTGCCAGCAGCCCCATCAAGCGGGGTGGGAAAAACATTCAGTACTTC
CASSPIKRGGKNIQYF
>.|TRBJ2-5|TRBV9|.
TGTGCCAGCAGCGCCCTGGGGCCTGCTCTAGAGACCCAGTACTTC
CASSALGPALETQYF
>few|TRBJ2-1|TRBV5-1|.
TGCGCCAGCAGCTTGATGGAGGCCTCCTACAATGAGCAGTTCTTC
CASSLMEASYNEQFF
>few|TRBJ2-6|TRBV7-6|.
TGTGCCAGCAGCTTAAGGAGGGCAGGCCTCTCCTCTGGGGCCAACGTCCTGACTTTC
CASSLRRAGLSSGANVLTF
>.|TRBJ1-4|TRBV10-3|TRBD1
TGTGCCATCAGTGACCCGACAGGGTCTCTGGTTTTT
CAISDPTGSLVF
>.|TRBJ2-2|TRBV3-1|TRBD2
TGTGCCACCGAGACTAGCGGGATCACCGGGGAGCTGTTTTTT
CATETSGITGELFF